This entry is about one T cell receptor beta chain. Its antigen is not identified. The CDR3 has 16 amino acids. Trimming left V 6 bases short and J 0 bases short, with 15 bases between. From germline, CDR1 is MNHEY and CDR2 SVGAGI. The sample belongs to a study of cytomegalovirus exposure and HLA in healthy donors. General study findings and limits: Some V segments (TRBV6-2 and TRBV6-3 among them) were excluded as indistinguishable. TCR beta chains associated with HLA were, in a later analysis, more clonally expanded than equally common others.

The PCR contained 60 Vbeta and 13 Jbeta primers. Generated by immunoSEQ multiplex PCR, the TCRdb table keeps only in-frame clones and is missing some. The data contain some 150,000 clones, roughly 75% of them seen just once; the ten biggest clones take up under 7.5%. The V call is TRBV6-5, the J call TRBJ2-1; possible D gene TRBD1, 5 bases. The sequence was obtained from a man aged 35 to 55 in good health and CMV-seropositive. The material sequenced was PBMCs. The CDR3 is CASSYQDMRSYNEQFF. The CDR3 coding sequence is TGTGCCAGCAGCTACCAGGACATGCGCTCCTACAATGAGCAGTTCTTC.